The source of this TCR beta chain is a study of blood T cell repertoires in COVID-19. Study overall: Some COVID-19 samples were acute and others convalescent; all came from the United States, Italy and Spain. T cells, B-cell-depleted T cells, or PBMCs provided the cDNA or gDNA that served as material.

As handled by the study authors: Quantification of nucleated cells was approximated via reference gene primer amplification. Only in-frame clones appear in the TCRdb table, and some are missing; sequencing was by immunoSEQ multiplex PCR. That table is the source of V, J and clone size, and D and trimming were worked out from the DNA. Of under 150,000 clones listed, roughly 90% are singletons. Everyone who took part was roughly 18 to 89 years old, and they came from about two dozen US areas. The germline gives CDR1 SGDLS, CDR2 YYNGEE. CDR3 length equals 15 residues. After removal of 0 bases from V and 6 bases from J, the junction contained 6 bases not matched to a gene.

This TCR was sampled from a woman aged 25 to 39 with acute COVID-19. The chain employs TRBV9 and TRBJ2-1; 7 bases map to TRBD2. Sequencing was performed on PBMCs or T cells enriched from blood (not recorded which). The CDR3 here is CASSVVDSGFNEQFF. The CDR3 DNA reads TGTGCCAGCAGCGTAGTAGATAGCGGGTTCAATGAGCAGTTCTTC.